A selection of T cell receptor beta chains follows, all from one sample in a study of CD8 T cells in ankylosing spondylitis. TCRdb re-derived calls from the 5' RACE reads in MiXCR, one entry per CDR3 protein. The table includes about 800,000 distinct CDR3 sequences, 10% to 15% detected once. Sequenced sample: blood, either unsorted or a sorted T cell fraction (not recorded which). These receptors were obtained from a male donor with ankylosing spondylitis. Both conserved end residues are part of each CDR3. D genes are given only for firm matches. Clone size, where shown, is once, few, many, or a class for clones that have expanded.

D	V	J	size	length	DNA	CDR3
TRBD2	TRBV20-1	TRBJ2-7	few	14	TGCAGTGCTAGAGTTCGGGGGGGCTCCTACGAGCAGTACTTC	CSARVRGGSYEQYF
TRBD1	TRBV20-1	TRBJ2-6	few	17	TGCAGTGCTTCTGATCCGGGACAGTACTCTGGGGCCAACGTCCTGACTTTC	CSASDPGQYSGANVLTF
.	TRBV7-2	TRBJ1-5	few	16	TGTGCCAGCAGCTTAGGGGCCGATCGTCCCGGTCAGCCCCAGCATTTT	CASSLGADRPGQPQHF
.	TRBV18	TRBJ2-2	few	17	TGTGCCAGCTCACCACCGTCGGCCAGGGCGGTTACCGGGGAGCTGTTTTTT	CASSPPSARAVTGELFF
.	TRBV6-1	TRBJ1-2	few	15	TGTGCCAGCAGTCCGGGGGCGGGACGGGACTATGGCTACACCTTC	CASSPGAGRDYGYTF
TRBD1	TRBV29-1	TRBJ1-2	many	16	TGCAGCGTTGAAGAGCTGGGACAGGGGAACTACTATGGCTACAGCTTC	CSVEELGQGNYYGYSF
.	TRBV20-1	TRBJ1-1	few	15	TGCAGTGCTAGAGGGGACTACCGTATGAACACTGAAGCTTTCTTT	CSARGDYRMNTEAFF
.	TRBV29-1	TRBJ2-2	many	14	TGCAGCGTTAGTAAGCAGATCATCGGCGGGGAGCTGTTTTTT	CSVSKQIIGGELFF
.	TRBV29-1	TRBJ1-1	.	13	TGCAGCGTTGAAGTAGGCTTAGACACTGAAGCTTTCTTT	CSVEVGLDTEAFF
.	TRBV20-1	TRBJ1-1	few	15	TGCAGTGCTAGAGAAGAAGGAAGAGGGTGGACTGAAGCTTTCTTT	CSAREEGRGWTEAFF
.	TRBV7-3	TRBJ1-1	.	13	TGTGCCAGCAGCTTAACAGGTTCGATTGAAGCTTTCTTT	CASSLTGSIEAFF
TRBD1	TRBV19	TRBJ2-1	few	12	TGTGCCAGTGGCCGCAAGGACAGGGACGGTGTCTTC	CASGRKDRDGVF
.	TRBV7-2	TRBJ2-7	.	15	TGTGCCAGCAGCCTAAGGTTCAGGACTTCCTACGAGCAGTACTTC	CASSLRFRTSYEQYF
TRBD2	TRBV20-1	TRBJ2-3	.	15	TGCAGTGCTAGCGGGAGGGCCGTTTACACAGATACGCAGTATTTT	CSASGRAVYTDTQYF
TRBD2	TRBV18	TRBJ2-7	.	15	TGTGCCAGCTCACCACCGAGCGGGAGGGTCTACGAGCAGTACTTC	CASSPPSGRVYEQYF
.	TRBV4-3	TRBJ2-6	few	14	TGCGCCAGCAGCCAGTTCCCTGGGGCCAACGTCCTGACTTTC	CASSQFPGANVLTF
.	TRBV5-1	TRBJ2-6	few	15	TGCGCCAGCAGCTTGGGGGCTCTGGGGGCCAACGTCCTGACTTTC	CASSLGALGANVLTF
TRBD2	TRBV20-1	TRBJ2-5	many	15	TGCAGTGCTAAAGGTTACCGACTAGCGGGAGAGACCCAGTACTTC	CSAKGYRLAGETQYF
.	TRBV28	TRBJ1-3	.	14	TGTGCCAGCAGAAGCCCCCACGGTGGAAACACCATATATTTT	CASRSPHGGNTIYF
TRBD2	TRBV7-2	TRBJ2-7	few	15	TGTGCCAGCAGCGTGGGACTAGCGAAAACCTACGAGCAGTACTTC	CASSVGLAKTYEQYF
.	TRBV29-1	TRBJ1-5	many	12	TGCAGCGTTGGAGGGGAGTATCAGCCCCAGCATTTT	CSVGGEYQPQHF
.	TRBV5-1	TRBJ1-4	.	15	TGCGCCAGCAATGGTGGGACTTCAACTAATGAAAAACTGTTTTTT	CASNGGTSTNEKLFF
.	TRBV5-5	TRBJ2-7	few	18	TGTGCCAGCAGCGCTTACCGAGGAACGGTCTTAAGCTCCTACGAGCAGTACTTC	CASSAYRGTVLSSYEQYF